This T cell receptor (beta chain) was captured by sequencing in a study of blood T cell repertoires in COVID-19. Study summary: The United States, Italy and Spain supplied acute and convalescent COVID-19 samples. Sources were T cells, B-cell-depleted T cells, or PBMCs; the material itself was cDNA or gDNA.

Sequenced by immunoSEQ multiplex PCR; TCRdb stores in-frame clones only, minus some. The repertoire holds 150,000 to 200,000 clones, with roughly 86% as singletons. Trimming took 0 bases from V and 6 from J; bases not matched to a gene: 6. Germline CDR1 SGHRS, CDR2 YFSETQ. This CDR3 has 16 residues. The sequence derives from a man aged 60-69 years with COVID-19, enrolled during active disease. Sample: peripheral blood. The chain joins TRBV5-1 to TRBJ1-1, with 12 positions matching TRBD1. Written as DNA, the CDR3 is TGCGCCAGCAGCTTGGCCGGGGGACAGGGGGCGGCTGAAGCTTTCTTT. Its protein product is CASSLAGGQGAAEAFF. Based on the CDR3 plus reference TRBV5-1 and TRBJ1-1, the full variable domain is KAGVTQTPRYLIKTRGQQVTLSCSPISGHRSVSWYQQTPGQGLQFLFEYFSETQRNKGNFPGRFSGRQFSNSRSEMNVSTLELGDSALYLCASSLAGGQGAAEAFFGQGTRLTVV.